This T cell receptor beta chain was recorded in a study of blood T cell repertoires in COVID-19. The V gene's germline CDR1 is KGHSH and CDR2 LQKENI. V was trimmed by 3 bases and J by 2 bases, leaving 13 bases between them. This CDR3 is built from 15 residues. In the original analysis: By means of reference gene primer amplification, nucleated cell counts were estimated. The protocol was immunoSEQ multiplex PCR, while the TCRdb copy is restricted to in-frame clones and leaves out a portion. The DNA gave D and trimming, while V, J and clone size come from that table. This table has more than 150,000 clones, roughly 84% appearing once. Allocation to cohorts depended on clinical history reported by the participants.

This sequence originates from an older woman who had recovered from COVID-19. The specimen sequenced was PBMCs or T cells enriched from blood (not recorded which). The chain couples TRBV18 to TRBJ2-5, with unresolved D. CDR3 DNA sequence: TGTGCCAGCTCACCTCCCGGCCAGGCTCAAGAGACCCAGTACTTC. It translates to CASSPPGQAQETQYF.